A selection of T cell receptor beta chains follows, all from one sample in a study of regulatory T cells in long-lasting Graves disease. TCRdb processed the multiplex PCR reads anew with MiXCR; each CDR3 protein has one entry. Of 700,000 or so distinct CDR3 sequences in the sample, about 32% are singletons; the top ten hold 40% to 50%. Sequenced here: peripheral blood mononuclear cells (PBMCs), sampled when the disease was refractory, from a patient treated with antithyroid drugs. These receptors were taken from a female donor with Graves disease. CDR3s include the opening cysteine and the closing phenylalanine or tryptophan. Part of the rows lack a size; the others show once, few, many or a class for expanded clones.

size | V | CDR3
many | TRBV6-1 | CASTPGGWDGYTF
- | TRBV4-1 | CASSHLGTEGTEAFF
- | TRBV20-1 | CSARDHGGGPAKNIQYF
- | TRBV28 | CASSTGNEQFF
few | TRBV11-3 | CASSQDYNEQFF
few | TRBV5-5 | CASSSGSGELFF
- | TRBV20-1 | CSARDPEGSLWGEQYF
- | TRBV3-1 | CASSLAGSPGNYGYTF
- | TRBV3-1 | CASSQGLNEKLFF
- | TRBV6-2/TRBV6-3 | CASSDSVLGAGGYTF
- | TRBV9 | CASSPRQGPNYGYTF
- | TRBV2 | CASSAHYRGEETQYF
- | TRBV12-3/TRBV12-4 | CASRAEGISTDTQYF
- | TRBV29-1 | CSVVGLDAGEKLFF
many | TRBV28 | CATSPGLNTEAFF
- | TRBV6-9 | CASSYYSQGGYGYTF
few | TRBV6-2/TRBV6-3 | CASSAGGASSLGQNIQYF
few | TRBV30 | CAWDPGTLTSNTIYF
- | TRBV10-3 | CAIQGGGYGYTF
- | TRBV30 | CAWSPPRANNEQFF
- | TRBV2 | CASRTNSNQPQHF
few | TRBV20-1 | CSARDRQLAGVAGQYF
many | TRBV2 | CAGETESEKLFF
- | TRBV19 | CASSIDEIDGGYGYTF
few | TRBV6-1 | CASSEELDLRKIGEAFF
few | TRBV11-2 | CASLRSGDNEQFF
few | TRBV12-3/TRBV12-4 | CASSLVPTEQYF
- | TRBV11-2 | CASSLDPTGLGGYTF
- | TRBV20-1 | CSAAGRWLSGANVLTF
few | TRBV6-1 | CASRIRGRLFSYGYTF
many | TRBV6-1 | CASSSSAPNYEQYF
once | TRBV7-9 | CASSFSVVSGRDNEQFF
many | TRBV7-3 | CASSPTGGSYEQYF
- | TRBV12-3/TRBV12-4 | CASSPQGIRNSPLHF
- | TRBV6-6 | CASSYSVAENTGELFF
- | TRBV6-9 | CASSYMIRDSNQPQHF
many | TRBV2 | CASSVKEGGDTEAFF
- | TRBV6-1 | CASRLTGGEISYEQYF
many | TRBV12-3/TRBV12-4 | CASSLNRDREDEKLFF
- | TRBV7-9 | CASSLEPGKMFF
many | TRBV27 | CASSLSAGKYYGYTF
- | TRBV19 | CASSIRGPLGETQYF
- | TRBV3-1 | CASRSEDNYGYTF
once | TRBV19 | CASSPPGLAGRGEQFF
few | TRBV27 | CASSYANQPQHF
- | TRBV30 | CAWSPPFARTNEKLFF
- | TRBV11-2 | CASSWRFSEAFF
few | TRBV5-1 | CASSSGTSFYGYTF
once | TRBV7-9 | CASSSNAGLFHYGYTF
many | TRBV28 | CASSLRQLQYGYTF
few | TRBV12-3/TRBV12-4 | CASSQAGTNSVPFF
few | TRBV25-1 | CASSESGTEAFF
- | TRBV30 | CAWSVPWGSSQPQHF
- | TRBV6-2/TRBV6-3 | CASSSRGLGNHEQYF